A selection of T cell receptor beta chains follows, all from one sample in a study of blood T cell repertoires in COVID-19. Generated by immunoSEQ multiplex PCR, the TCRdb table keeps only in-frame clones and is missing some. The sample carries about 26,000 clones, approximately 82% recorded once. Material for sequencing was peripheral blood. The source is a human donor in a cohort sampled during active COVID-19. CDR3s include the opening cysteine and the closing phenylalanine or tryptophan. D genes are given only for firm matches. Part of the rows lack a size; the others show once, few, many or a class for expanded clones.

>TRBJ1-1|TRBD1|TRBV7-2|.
TGTGCCAGCAGCGGGCGACAGGGGGCGGTCGCTTTCTTT
CASSGRQGAVAFF
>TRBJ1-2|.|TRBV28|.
TGTGCCAGCAGTACAACGCACTATGGCTACACCTTC
CASSTTHYGYTF
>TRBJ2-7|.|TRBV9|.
TGTGCCAGCAGCGTAGATCAGCGCCGAGGCCATGGCGAGCAGTACTTC
CASSVDQRRGHGEQYF
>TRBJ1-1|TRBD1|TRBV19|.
TGTGCCAGTAGCTTAACAGGGGGCTCGTCTGAAGCTTTCTTT
CASSLTGGSSEAFF
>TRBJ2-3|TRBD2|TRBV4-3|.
TGCGCCAGCAGCCAAGGAAAGGCCGGGACTAGCTTCGGGGATACGCAGTATTTT
CASSQGKAGTSFGDTQYF
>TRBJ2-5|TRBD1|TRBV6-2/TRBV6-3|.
TGTGCCAGCAGCTCCGGGACAGGCCCCCAAGAGACCCAGTACTTC
CASSSGTGPQETQYF
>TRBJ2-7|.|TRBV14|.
TGTGCCAGCAGCCAAGATAGCTACGAGCAGTACTTC
CASSQDSYEQYF
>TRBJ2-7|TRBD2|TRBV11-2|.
TGTGCCAGCAGCTCCCCCCTAGCGGCAATATACGAGCAGTACTTC
CASSSPLAAIYEQYF
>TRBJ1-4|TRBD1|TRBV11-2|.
TGTGCCAGCAGCTCGGACAGGAATGAAAAACTGTTTTTT
CASSSDRNEKLFF
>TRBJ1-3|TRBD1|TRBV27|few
TGTGCCAGCAGTGAATCCGGGACAGGGGGAAGAATTTTTGGAAACACCATATATTTT
CASSESGTGGRIFGNTIYF
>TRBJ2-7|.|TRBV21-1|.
TGTGCCAGCAGCACGGGACAGGGGACCGCCTACGAGCAGTACTTC
CASSTGQGTAYEQYF
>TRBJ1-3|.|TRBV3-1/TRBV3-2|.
TGTGCCAGCAGCCAAGGGCTTTCTGGAAACACCATATATTTT
CASSQGLSGNTIYF
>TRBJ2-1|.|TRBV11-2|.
TGTGCCAGCAGCTTAGGTCTCAGCGATGAGCAGTTCTTC
CASSLGLSDEQFF
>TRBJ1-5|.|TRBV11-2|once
TGTGCCAGCTCGTCGGGGAATCAGCCCCAGCATTTT
CASSSGNQPQHF
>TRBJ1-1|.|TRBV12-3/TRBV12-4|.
TGTGCCAGCAGTTTAGGGGAGTGGGCTGAAGCTTTCTTT
CASSLGEWAEAFF
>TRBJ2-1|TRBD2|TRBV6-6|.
TGTGCCAGCAGCCGAACTCTAGCGGGACGCTCCTACAATGAGCAGTTCTTC
CASSRTLAGRSYNEQFF
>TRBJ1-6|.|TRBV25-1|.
TGTGCCAGCAGTGAATACCGAGACAGGAGCTATAATTCACCCCTCCACTTT
CASSEYRDRSYNSPLHF
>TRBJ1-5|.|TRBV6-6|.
TGTGCCAGCAGGATATGGGGCAGCGGCAATCAGCCCCAGCATTTT
CASRIWGSGNQPQHF
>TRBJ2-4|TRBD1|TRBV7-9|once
TGTGCCAGCAGCTTGACCCTGGGACAGGGTACGGCCAAAAACATTCAGTACTTC
CASSLTLGQGTAKNIQYF
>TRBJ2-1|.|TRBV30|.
TGTGCCTGGAGTAGGATAAGGAGGGCCGTAACTAGGTACAATGAGCAGTTCTTC
CAWSRIRRAVTRYNEQFF
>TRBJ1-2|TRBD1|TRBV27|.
TGTGCCAGCAGTTTCCTCACAGGGGGCGCAGATGGCTACACCTTC
CASSFLTGGADGYTF
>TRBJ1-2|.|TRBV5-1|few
TGCGCCAGCAGCCTGGCGGGGGGCTCTAACTATGGCTACACCTTC
CASSLAGGSNYGYTF
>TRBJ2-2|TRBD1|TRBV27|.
TGTGCCAGCAGTTGGGACAGGTCATGGATAAGGGAGCTGTTTTTT
CASSWDRSWIRELFF
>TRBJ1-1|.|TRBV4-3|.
TGCGCCAGCAGCCAAGATTTAGCCAGGGCAGAGGCGGGGGCTTTCTTT
CASSQDLARAEAGAFF
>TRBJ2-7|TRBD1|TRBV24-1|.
TGTGCCACCAGTGACCTGGACAGGGTGGGCGAGCAGTACTTC
CATSDLDRVGEQYF
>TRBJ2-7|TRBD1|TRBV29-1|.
TGCAGCGCTAGGACAGGTCAAAGAGTAGACTACGAGCAGTACTTC
CSARTGQRVDYEQYF
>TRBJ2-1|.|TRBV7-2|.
TGTGCCAGCAGTCTCTACTCCTACAATGAGCAGTTCTTC
CASSLYSYNEQFF
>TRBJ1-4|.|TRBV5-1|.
TGCGCCAGCAGTAATAACGTCCGGGGAACTAATGAAAAACTGTTTTTT
CASSNNVRGTNEKLFF
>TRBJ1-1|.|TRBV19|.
TGTGCCAGTAGTATTGGGGCGGGGCCTGAAGCTTTCTTT
CASSIGAGPEAFF
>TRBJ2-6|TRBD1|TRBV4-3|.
TGCGCCAGCAGCCAAAGGGGAGAGGGGGCTTTCTCTGGGGCCAACGTCCTGACTTTC
CASSQRGEGAFSGANVLTF
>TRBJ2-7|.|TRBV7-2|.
TGTGCCAGCAGCCCAACTAGAGTCCCCGCCTACGAGCAGTACTTC
CASSPTRVPAYEQYF
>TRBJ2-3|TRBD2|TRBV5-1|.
TGCGCCAGCAGCTTTACTAGCGGGTTTAGCACAGATACGCAGTATTTT
CASSFTSGFSTDTQYF
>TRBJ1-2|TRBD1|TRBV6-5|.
TGTGCCAGCAGTATCGGGGACAGGGGGGGATATGGCTACACCTTC
CASSIGDRGGYGYTF
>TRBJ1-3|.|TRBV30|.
TGTGCCTCCCACCCAAGTCCGCGCTCTGGAAACACCATATATTTT
CASHPSPRSGNTIYF
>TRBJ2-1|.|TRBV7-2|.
TGTGCCAGCAGCTTAGGCCTCCTACAGGGATACAATGAGCAGTTCTTC
CASSLGLLQGYNEQFF